This T cell receptor (beta chain) was sequenced during a study of somatic mutations in cytotoxic T cells in rheumatoid arthritis. For the study at large: Nearly 100% purity was obtained when some V beta antibody-stained T-cell populations were flow-sorted; these included V beta1+ cells sequenced for TCRB.

Method: immunoSEQ multiplex PCR; TCRdb's copy keeps in-frame clones and lacks some. The repertoire has under 35,000 clones, approximately 86% of them found once; the top ten carry around 9%. A word on this clone: Its antigen is not identified.

Germline assignment: CDR1 SGHAT and CDR2 FQNNGV. Between the trimmed V and J ends, which lost 2 bases and 6 bases, there was a span of 16 bases. This CDR3 region has 15 residues. Flow cytometry served to check the purity of CD4+ and CD8+ cells, which were isolated by positive magnetic bead selection. General study results and limits: Of the expanded CD8+ clones, the antigen targets were not known.

Sequenced sample: CD8+ T cells sorted from blood. This clonotype originated in an adult with rheumatoid arthritis. The chain carries TRBV11-2 and TRBJ1-2; unclear D gene. CDR3 loop: CASSLHVTEEDGYTF. CDR3 nucleotide sequence: TGTGCCAGCAGCTTACACGTAACGGAAGAGGATGGCTACACCTTC.